Detailed here is one TCR beta chain. It lacks a known antigen. Per-base quality was not reported, and no clone a single base away is much larger than it. The germline V gene sets CDR1 to LGHNA and CDR2 to YSLEER. The CDR3, from cysteine to phenylalanine, totals 16 residues. Kept here is only the CDR3 DNA, which spans 48 bases and is read in frame from base 1. Trimming accounts for 0 bases at V and 6 bases at J, while the number of junction bases matched to no gene is 6. This entry is derived from a study of cytomegalovirus exposure and HLA in healthy donors (dated by TCRdb to 2016 to 2017). Regarding the complete study: According to an earlier analysis of several hundred of the donors, 150 million to 200 million T cells yielded approximately 120 million unique TCR beta sequences and about 300 Gb of sequence data. Several DR-DQ haplotypes were treated as single units for association and clustering because of strong linkage in the cohort. To predict cytomegalovirus infection status, the study brought together high-throughput TCR immunosequencing, statistical association of individual TCRs with disease status, and machine learning. Donor age, sex, ethnicity and CMV serostatus were compiled together with the repertoire data. In the later analysis, no new phenotypic data were used to find candidate immune exposures; instead, reliance was placed on TCR beta sequences and their occurrence across donors. A separate validation cohort of roughly 130 different subjects was used in addition to the roughly 700-subject first cohort. Typing coverage varied by locus: roughly 620-640 donors for A, B, C, DRB1 and DQB1; 522 for DQA1; approximately 610 for DPA1; approximately 450 for DPB1. HLA typing covered class I and class II loci at four-digit resolution. Among the approximately 400 genotyped donors, approximately 81% belonged to the genetic ancestry cluster associated with self-reported Caucasian donors. The aim of the study was to test whether cataloging public T cell receptors could identify signatures of past pathogen exposure. An early release that covered about 640 HLA-typed donors contained around 300 gigabases of sequencing data and 80 million or so unique TCR sequences. To study patterns of TCR occurrence, a later analysis re-analyzed previously published TCR beta repertoires from 666 donors and added high-resolution HLA genotyping. An earlier analysis of some 500 of the donors applied high-throughput TCR beta sequencing to assess whether each TCR beta V gene segment acted as functional or pseudogenic. Using immunosequencing, the study profiled T cell repertoires from fewer than 700 subjects and related those repertoires to cytomegalovirus serostatus. In a later genetic analysis, genome-wide SNP genotypes for about 55% of the roughly 670 donors were used, and that subset was treated as a discovery cohort. Across around 400 genotyped donors of the cohort, an average of roughly 200,000 unique TCR beta nucleotide sequences per donor were sequenced, and roughly 20% of those sequences were non-productive. All discovery cohort repertoires had been generated on a single sequencing platform. Study-wide conclusions, independent of this receptor: In this cohort, only TCR beta chains were sequenced, and detectable features were limited by the absence of alpha or paired-chain data. In a later analysis, several top co-occurrence clusters were reported to appear linked to parvovirus B19, influenza, CMV and Epstein-Barr virus. Correlated functional status among segregating V segments might reflect linkage disequilibrium, but an unknown experimental factor could not be ruled out. Across donors, most TCR sequences were observed very rarely, whereas some public TCRs were present in many individuals. Because counts were too low, around 18 rarely observed V segments, including chromosome 9 orphons, were left out of the earlier analysis of a few hundred of the donors. The sequencing pipeline was judged likely to have produced a cluster of highly shared sequence variants as a technical artifact. According to the authors, the approach could potentially be generalized to other disease states and immunological phenotypes. An earlier analysis of several hundred of the donors showed that most TCR beta V segments appeared in productive rearrangements either about 90% or about 30% of the time, which broadly matched IMGT annotations. A few of the identified cytomegalovirus-associated TCR beta chains were confirmed in vitro to be specific for cytomegalovirus antigens. Compared with the approximately 670-donor mean, donors in an Asian-associated ancestry cluster had fewer N-insertions in productive TCRs, according to a later genetic analysis. A later analysis found that HLA-associated TCR beta chains were more clonally expanded and had lower generation probabilities than equally common non-associated chains. Strong co-occurrence of HLA alleles, especially DR and DQ, made assigning TCR associations to individual alleles difficult. A later analysis found that TCR association rates varied across HLA loci, with DRB1 alleles showing the most associated TCRs and HLA-C alleles the fewest. The classifier was reported to diagnose cytomegalovirus status with high specificity and sensitivity in both the original cohort and the validation cohort. Because some donors lacked HLA typing at each locus, the association tests relied only on the typed subset. An association between a missense DCLRE1C variant and V-gene and J-gene trimming of TCR beta chains was found in a later genetic analysis and replicated in an independent cohort. Sequencing depth was assumed to be roughly uniform across donors in the presence/absence analyses, though that assumption may not hold. Specific HLA alleles were associated with around 18,000 TCR beta sequences at a false discovery rate of 0.05 in a later analysis. The 87-base-pair reads could not distinguish some IMGT-functional V segments, including TRBV6-2 and TRBV6-3, so those segments were excluded. A further reported finding was that TCR beta sequences accurately predicted the HLA-A and HLA-B alleles for most subjects in the first cohort. Most CMV-associated TCR beta chains appeared to be HLA-restricted in a later analysis, and the HLA associations seemed to be driven largely by CMV exposure. Immune exposure information for the cohort was limited to CMV serostatus. The study gave a list of roughly 150 TCR beta chains associated with cytomegalovirus.

In total, around 600 healthy bone marrow donors made up the cohort. Cohort members were all nominally healthy when sampled, although unrecorded immune exposures were likely present. The donor tested CMV seropositive and was one of the 289 seropositive cohort members. A peripheral blood sample was provided by each donor, and peripheral blood mononuclear cells were used for TCR beta sequencing. Genomic DNA was extracted from the blood cell samples with the Qiagen DNeasy Blood Extraction Kit. Library method: the immunoSEQ multiplex PCR assay. For the multiplex PCR, a mixture combining 60 forward primers for TCR Vbeta segments and 13 reverse primers for TCR Jbeta segments was used. A multiplex PCR assay on genomic DNA amplified the CDR3 region of rearranged TCR beta genes. Amplified TCR beta libraries were sequenced as 87-base-pair reads on the Illumina HiSeq System. The authors' pipeline ran thus. A later analysis counted tens of millions of unique TCR beta chains across the 600 to 850 repertoires, and approximately 11 million of these chains were shared by at least two donors. A nearest-neighbor algorithm error-corrected the raw reads and collapsed the reads into unique sequences, merging closely related sequences to remove PCR and sequencing errors. CDR3 sequences were aligned to IMGT reference sequences to assign V, D and J gene segments. For a sequence to be retained, a match of at least six nucleotides to both a V gene segment and a J gene segment was required. A rearrangement was called productive if the CDR3 had no stop codons and remained in frame with V and J, and every other rearrangement was called non-productive. CDR3 was defined by IMGT convention, running from the second conserved V-encoded cysteine to the conserved J-encoded phenylalanine. Sequences without an unambiguous match to a single V gene segment were excluded from the earlier analysis of about 600 of the donors. In an earlier analysis of a few hundred of the donors, a V segment was called functional when productive rearrangements were above 56.7%, and segregating when the standard deviation between donors exceeded 5%. A statistical classification framework was built to diagnose cytomegalovirus status from the catalog of TCR beta chain sequences. V and J gene assignment, in a later analysis, came from comparing TCR nucleotide sequences with IMGT/GENE-DB human TR gene sequences. The TCRdist pipeline was used in a later analysis to assign CDR3 sequences and most-parsimonious VDJ recombination scenarios. In a later analysis, each TCR beta chain was defined by its CDR3 amino acid sequence together with its V-gene family, and reads lacking a unique V-gene family were excluded. As a way to deal with suspected cross-contamination and a sequencing artifact, a later analysis dropped roughly 620 nucleotide sequences that were highly shared and had low generation probability. A later analysis calculated a clonal expansion index for each public chain from normalized within-repertoire ranks of inferred template counts. In a later analysis, generation probabilities were computed using a VDJ recombination model fitted to out-of-frame rearrangements, and the results were checked against IGoR. A later analysis scored TCR-TCR, TCR-HLA and TCR-CMV co-occurrence with hypergeometric tests, applying a repertoire-size bias correction to TCR pairs. False discovery rates were estimated in a later analysis by permuting HLA or CMV assignments 20 times. A later analysis grouped co-occurring TCRs with DBSCAN, adding TCRdist sequence similarity when clustering within HLA-allele-positive subsets. For co-occurrence clustering, repertoires with fewer than 30,000 or more than 120,000 public chains were excluded, along with a handful of repertoires with anomalous nucleotide sharing. TCRdb limited this immuneACCESS table to in-frame rearrangements with V and J called. A share of clones is missing; checked studies link under half to unresolved V genes, and the rest is unexplained. For V, J and clone size, that table is used; D and trimming come from the DNA. For this sample there are 180,000 or so clones; about 75% appear just once. About 7.6% of the sample is held by the ten biggest clonotypes.

The chain uses TRBV4-3 and TRBJ2-1, and TRBD2 aligns with 9 junction nucleotides. The sample taken for sequencing was PBMCs. This sequence originates from a woman between 35 and 50 years old in good health and CMV-seropositive. In nucleotide form, the sequence is TGCGCCAGCAGCCAAGATGGGGTAGCGGGAGTCAATGAGCAGTTCTTC. Translated, this is CASSQDGVAGVNEQFF.